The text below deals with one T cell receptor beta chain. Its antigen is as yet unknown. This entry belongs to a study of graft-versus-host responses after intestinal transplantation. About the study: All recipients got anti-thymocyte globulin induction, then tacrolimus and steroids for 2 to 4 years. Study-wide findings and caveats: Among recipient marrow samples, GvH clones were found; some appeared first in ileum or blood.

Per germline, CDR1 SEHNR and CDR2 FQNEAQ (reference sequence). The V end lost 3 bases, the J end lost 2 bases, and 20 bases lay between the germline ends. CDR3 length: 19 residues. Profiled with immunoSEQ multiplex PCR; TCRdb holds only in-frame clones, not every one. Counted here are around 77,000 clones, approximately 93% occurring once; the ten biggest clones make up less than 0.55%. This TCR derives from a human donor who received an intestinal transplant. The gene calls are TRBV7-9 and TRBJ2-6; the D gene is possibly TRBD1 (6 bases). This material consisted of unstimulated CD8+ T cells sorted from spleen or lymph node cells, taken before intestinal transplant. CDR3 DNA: TGTGCCAGCAGCTTGACAGACAGGTCCGCATTTCCTGGGGCCAACGTCCTGACTTTC. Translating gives CASSLTDRSAFPGANVLTF. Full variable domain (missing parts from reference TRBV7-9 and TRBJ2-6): DTGVSQNPRHKITKRGQNVTFRCDPISEHNRLYWYRQTLGQGPEFLTYFQNEAQLEKSRLLSDRFSAERPKGSFSTLEIQRTEQGDSAMYLCASSLTDRSAFPGANVLTFGAGSRLTVL.